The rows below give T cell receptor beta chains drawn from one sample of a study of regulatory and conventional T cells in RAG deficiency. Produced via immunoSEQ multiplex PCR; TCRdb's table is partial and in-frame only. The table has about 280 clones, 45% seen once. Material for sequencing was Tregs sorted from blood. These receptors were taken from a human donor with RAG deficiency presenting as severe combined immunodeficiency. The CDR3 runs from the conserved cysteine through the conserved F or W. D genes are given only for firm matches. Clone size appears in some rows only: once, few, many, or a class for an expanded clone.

TGTGCCAGCAGTTTATCGATGGATACGCAGTATTTT | CASSLSMDTQYF | TRBV27 | . | TRBJ2-3 | large
TGTGCCAGCAGCTTAGTACGGTCCTACGAGCAGTACTTC | CASSLVRSYEQYF | TRBV7-2 | . | TRBJ2-7 | .
TGTGCCAGCAGCGTAGTTCCCTACTACGAGCAGTACTTC | CASSVVPYYEQYF | TRBV9 | . | TRBJ2-7 | .
TGTGCCAGCAGCCAAAGCAATCAGCCCCAGCATTTT | CASSQSNQPQHF | TRBV5-3 | . | TRBJ1-5 | .
TGCGCCAGCAGCTGGCCACTCCAAGAGACCCAGTACTTC | CASSWPLQETQYF | TRBV5-1 | . | TRBJ2-5 | .
TGTGCCAGCGGTCGGGGGGATGGCTACACCTTC | CASGRGDGYTF | TRBV7-8 | . | TRBJ1-2 | .
TGTGCCAGCTCACCCTACTACGAGCAGTACTTC | CASSPYYEQYF | TRBV18 | . | TRBJ2-7 | once
TGTGCCAGCAGCTTAGGCGCCCAAGAGACCCAGTACTTC | CASSLGAQETQYF | TRBV7-2 | . | TRBJ2-5 | .
TGTGCCAGCAGCTTGGATCCGCGGCGCTCGGGGGAGCAGTACTTC | CASSLDPRRSGEQYF | TRBV5-4 | . | TRBJ2-7 | once
TGTGCCAGCAGCCCGCCGACCGGCACCGAGACCCAGTACTTC | CASSPPTGTETQYF | TRBV11-1 | . | TRBJ2-5 | large
TGTGCCAGCAGTGCCCAAGAGACCCAGTACTTC | CASSAQETQYF | TRBV9 | . | TRBJ2-5 | .
TGTGCCAGCAGCACCTGGACAGCCTACGAGCAGTACTTC | CASSTWTAYEQYF | TRBV11-3 | . | TRBJ2-7 | .
TGTGCCAGCAGCTTAGGAGACAGGTTTCGTCAGCCCCAGCATTTT | CASSLGDRFRQPQHF | TRBV11-1 | . | TRBJ1-5 | .
TGTGCCAGCAGTGTCCTAGGAGGCCCCACCGGGGAGCTGTTTTTT | CASSVLGGPTGELFF | TRBV25-1 | . | TRBJ2-2 | .
TGTGCCAGCTCGGAACACTACGAGCAGTACTTC | CASSEHYEQYF | TRBV18 | . | TRBJ2-7 | few
TGTGCCAGCAGCTATTTGCATCGAGGACAAAGTCGGGCCAACGTCCTGACTTTC | CASSYLHRGQSRANVLTF | TRBV7-1 | . | TRBJ2-6 | .
TGTGCCAGCAGCAGAGAGTGGTACCAAGAGACCCAGTACTTC | CASSREWYQETQYF | TRBV7-9 | . | TRBJ2-5 | .
TGTGCCAGCAGCCGCAGGGGGAATAATGAAAAACTGTTTTTT | CASSRRGNNEKLFF | TRBV7-4 | TRBD1 | TRBJ1-4 | few